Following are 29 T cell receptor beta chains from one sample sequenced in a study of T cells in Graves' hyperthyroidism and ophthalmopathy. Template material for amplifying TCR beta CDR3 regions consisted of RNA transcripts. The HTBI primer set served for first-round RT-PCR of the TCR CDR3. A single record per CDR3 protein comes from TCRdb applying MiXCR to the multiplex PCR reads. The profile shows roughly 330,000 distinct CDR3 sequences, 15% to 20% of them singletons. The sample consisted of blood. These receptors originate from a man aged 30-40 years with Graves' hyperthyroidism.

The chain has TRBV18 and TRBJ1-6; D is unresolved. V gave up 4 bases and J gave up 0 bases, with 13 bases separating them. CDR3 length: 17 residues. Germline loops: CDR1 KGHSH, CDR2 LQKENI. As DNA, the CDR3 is TGTGCCAGCTCACGCTCGGACGCGAGCTCCTATAATTCACCCCTCCACTTT. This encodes CASSRSDASSYNSPLHF.

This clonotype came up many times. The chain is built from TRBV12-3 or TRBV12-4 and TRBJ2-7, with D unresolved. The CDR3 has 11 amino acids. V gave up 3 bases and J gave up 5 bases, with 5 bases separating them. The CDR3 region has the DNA TGTGCCAGCAGTTTCGGCCACGAGCAGTACTTC. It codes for CASSFGHEQYF.

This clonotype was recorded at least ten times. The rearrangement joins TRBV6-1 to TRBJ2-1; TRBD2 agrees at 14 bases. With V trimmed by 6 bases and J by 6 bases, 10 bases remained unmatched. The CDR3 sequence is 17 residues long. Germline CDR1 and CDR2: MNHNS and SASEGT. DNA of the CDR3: TGTGCCAGCAGCGCCCGCGGACTAGCGGGAGGAAGCAATGAGCAGTTCTTC. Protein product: CASSARGLAGGSNEQFF.

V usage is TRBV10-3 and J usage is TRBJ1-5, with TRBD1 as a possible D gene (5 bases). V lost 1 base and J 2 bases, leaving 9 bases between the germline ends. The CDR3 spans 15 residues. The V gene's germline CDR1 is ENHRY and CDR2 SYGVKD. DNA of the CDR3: TGTGCCATCAGTGAGTTGGGGGGAGGCAATCAGCCCCAGCATTTT. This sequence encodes CAISELGGGNQPQHF.

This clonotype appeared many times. The DNA for the CDR3 is TGTGCCAGCAGCTTAACTAGCGGGAGTGTGGAGACCCAGTACTTC. It encodes CASSLTSGSVETQYF. V usage is TRBV7-8 and J usage is TRBJ2-5; 11 bases are shared with TRBD2. CDR1 is SGHVS, CDR2 FQNEAQ, per germline. J lost 5 bases, V lost 2 bases, and 4 bases had no gene match. CDR3 length: 15 amino acids.

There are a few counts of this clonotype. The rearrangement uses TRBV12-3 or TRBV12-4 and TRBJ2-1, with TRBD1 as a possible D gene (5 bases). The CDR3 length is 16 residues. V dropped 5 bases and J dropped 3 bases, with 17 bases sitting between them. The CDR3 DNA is TGTGCCAGCAGTCCCATTAAGGGGCAGTACTACAATGAGCAGTTCTTC. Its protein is CASSPIKGQYYNEQFF.

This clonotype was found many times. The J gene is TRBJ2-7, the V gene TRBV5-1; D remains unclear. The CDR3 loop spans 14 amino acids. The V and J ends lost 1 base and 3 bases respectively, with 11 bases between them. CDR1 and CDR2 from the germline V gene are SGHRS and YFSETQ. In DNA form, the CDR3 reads TGCGCCAGCAGCTTGAGCCGAGACCGCTACGAGCAGTACTTC. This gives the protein CASSLSRDRYEQYF.

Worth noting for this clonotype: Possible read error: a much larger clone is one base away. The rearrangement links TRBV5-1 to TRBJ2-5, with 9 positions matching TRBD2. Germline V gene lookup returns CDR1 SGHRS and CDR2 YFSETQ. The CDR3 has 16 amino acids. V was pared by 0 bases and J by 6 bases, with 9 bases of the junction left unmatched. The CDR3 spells CASSLDSGGFGKTQYF. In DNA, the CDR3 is TGCGCCAGCAGCTTGGATAGCGGGGGCTTCGGGAAGACCCAGTACTTC.

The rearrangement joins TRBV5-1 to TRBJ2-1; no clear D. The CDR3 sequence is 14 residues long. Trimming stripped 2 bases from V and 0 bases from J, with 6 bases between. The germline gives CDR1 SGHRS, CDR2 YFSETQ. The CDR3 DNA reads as TGCGCCAGCAGCTTACACAACTCCTACAATGAGCAGTTCTTC. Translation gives CASSLHNSYNEQFF. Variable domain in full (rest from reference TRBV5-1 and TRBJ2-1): KAGVTQTPRYLIKTRGQQVTLSCSPISGHRSVSWYQQTPGQGLQFLFEYFSETQRNKGNFPGRFSGRQFSNSRSEMNVSTLELGDSALYLCASSLHNSYNEQFFGPGTRLTVL.

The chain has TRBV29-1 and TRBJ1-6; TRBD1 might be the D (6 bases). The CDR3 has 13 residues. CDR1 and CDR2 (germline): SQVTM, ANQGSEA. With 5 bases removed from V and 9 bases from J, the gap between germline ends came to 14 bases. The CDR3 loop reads CSVKIGGASPLHF. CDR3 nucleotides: TGCAGCGTTAAGATCGGGGGGGCTTCACCCCTCCACTTT.

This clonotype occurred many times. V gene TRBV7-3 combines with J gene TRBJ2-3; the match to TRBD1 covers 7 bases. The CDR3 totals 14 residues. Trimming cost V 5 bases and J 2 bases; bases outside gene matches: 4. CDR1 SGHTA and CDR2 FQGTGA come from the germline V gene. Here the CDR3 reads CASSPGTATDTQYF. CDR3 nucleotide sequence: TGTGCCAGCAGCCCAGGGACAGCCACAGATACGCAGTATTTT.

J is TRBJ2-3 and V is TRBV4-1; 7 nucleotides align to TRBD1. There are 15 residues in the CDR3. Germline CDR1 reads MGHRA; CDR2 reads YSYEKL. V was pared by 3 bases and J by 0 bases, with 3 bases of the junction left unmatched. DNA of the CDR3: TGCGCCAGCAGCCAGGGACAGCGAAGCACAGATACGCAGTATTTT. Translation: CASSQGQRSTDTQYF.

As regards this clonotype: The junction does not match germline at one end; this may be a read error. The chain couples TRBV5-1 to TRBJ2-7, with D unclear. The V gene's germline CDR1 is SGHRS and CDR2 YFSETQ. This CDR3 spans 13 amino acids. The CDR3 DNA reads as TGCGCCGGCAGCTTGGCGGCGACCTACGAGCAGTACTTC. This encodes CAGSLAATYEQYF. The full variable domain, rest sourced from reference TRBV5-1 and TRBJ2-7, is KAGVTQTPRYLIKTRGQQVTLSCSPISGHRSVSWYQQTPGQGLQFLFEYFSETQRNKGNFPGRFSGRQFSNSRSEMNVSTLELGDSALYLCAGSLAATYEQYFGPGTRLTVT.

The CDR3 bases are TGCAGTGCTAGAACAGGGAGGGCCGGGGAGCTGTTTTTT. This sequence encodes CSARTGRAGELFF. The genes are TRBV20-1 and TRBJ2-2; the D gene is possibly TRBD2 (7 bases). CDR3 length: 13 amino acids. Trimming removed 2 bases at V and 6 bases at J, with 10 bases between. From germline, CDR1 is DFQATT and CDR2 SNEGSKA (reference sequence).

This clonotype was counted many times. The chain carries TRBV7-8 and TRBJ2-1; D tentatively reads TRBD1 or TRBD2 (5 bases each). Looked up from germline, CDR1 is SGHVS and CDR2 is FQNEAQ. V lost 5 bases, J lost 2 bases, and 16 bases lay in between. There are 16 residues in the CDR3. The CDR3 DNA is TGTGCCAGCAGCGGTGGGCTAGAGGGGACCTACAATGAGCAGTTCTTC. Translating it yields CASSGGLEGTYNEQFF.

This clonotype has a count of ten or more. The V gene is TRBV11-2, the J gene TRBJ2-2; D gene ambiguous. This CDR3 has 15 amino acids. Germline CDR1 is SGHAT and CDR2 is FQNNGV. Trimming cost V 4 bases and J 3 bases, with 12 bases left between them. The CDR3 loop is CASSSNLEHTGELFF. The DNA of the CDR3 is TGTGCCAGCAGCTCCAATCTCGAACACACCGGGGAGCTGTTTTTT.

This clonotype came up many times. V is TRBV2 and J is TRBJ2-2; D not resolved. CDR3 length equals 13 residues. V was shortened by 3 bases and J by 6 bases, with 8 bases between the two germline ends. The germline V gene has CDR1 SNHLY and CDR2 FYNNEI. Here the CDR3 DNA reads TGTGCCAGCAGTGAGTTAGAGGCCGGGGAGCTGTTTTTT. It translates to CASSELEAGELFF.

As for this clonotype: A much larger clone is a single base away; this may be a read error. The CDR3 reads CASRPGGPLNEQFF. The CDR3 DNA reads as TGTGCCAGCAGACCGGGGGGGCCCTTGAATGAGCAGTTCTTC. This sequence joins TRBV12-3 or TRBV12-4 and TRBJ2-1; 8 bases match TRBD2. The CDR3 totals 14 residues. V lost 6 bases, J lost 7 bases, and 8 bases stayed unmatched.

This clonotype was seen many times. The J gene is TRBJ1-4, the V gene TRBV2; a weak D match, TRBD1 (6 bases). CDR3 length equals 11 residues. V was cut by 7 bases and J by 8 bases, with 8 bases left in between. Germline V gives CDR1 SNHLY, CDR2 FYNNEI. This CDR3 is CASTQGEKLFF. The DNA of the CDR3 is TGTGCCAGCACCCAGGGGGAAAAACTGTTTTTT.

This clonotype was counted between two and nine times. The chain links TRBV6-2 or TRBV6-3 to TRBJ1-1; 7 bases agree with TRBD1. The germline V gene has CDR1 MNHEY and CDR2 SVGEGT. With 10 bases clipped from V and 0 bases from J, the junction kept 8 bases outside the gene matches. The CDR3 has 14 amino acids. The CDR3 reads CATIWDSVNTEAFF. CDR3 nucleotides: TGTGCCACCATATGGGACAGTGTGAACACTGAAGCTTTCTTT.

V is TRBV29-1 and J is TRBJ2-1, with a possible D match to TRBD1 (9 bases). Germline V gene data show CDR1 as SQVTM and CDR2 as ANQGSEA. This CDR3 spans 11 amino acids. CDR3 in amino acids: CTTDRGTRQFF. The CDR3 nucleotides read TGCACAACAGACAGGGGGACTAGGCAGTTCTTC.

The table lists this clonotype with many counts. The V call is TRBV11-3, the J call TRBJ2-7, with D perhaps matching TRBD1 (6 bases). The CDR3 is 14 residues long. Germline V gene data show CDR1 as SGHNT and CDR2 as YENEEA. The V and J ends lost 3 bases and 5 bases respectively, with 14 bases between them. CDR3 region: CASSLDSGWDEQYF. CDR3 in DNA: TGTGCCAGCAGCTTGGACAGTGGATGGGACGAGCAGTACTTC. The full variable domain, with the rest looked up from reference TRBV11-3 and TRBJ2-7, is EAGVVQSPRYKIIEKKQPVAFWCNPISGHNTLYWYLQNLGQGPELLIRYENEEAVDDSQLPKDRFSAERLKGVDSTLKIQPAELGDSAVYLCASSLDSGWDEQYFGPGTRLTVT.

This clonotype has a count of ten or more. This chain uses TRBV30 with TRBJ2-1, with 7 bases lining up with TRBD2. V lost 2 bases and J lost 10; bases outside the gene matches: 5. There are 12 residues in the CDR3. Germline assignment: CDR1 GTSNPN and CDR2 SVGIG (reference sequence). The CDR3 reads CAWSRSSGEQFF. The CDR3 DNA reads TGTGCCTGGAGTAGGTCTAGCGGCGAGCAGTTCTTC.

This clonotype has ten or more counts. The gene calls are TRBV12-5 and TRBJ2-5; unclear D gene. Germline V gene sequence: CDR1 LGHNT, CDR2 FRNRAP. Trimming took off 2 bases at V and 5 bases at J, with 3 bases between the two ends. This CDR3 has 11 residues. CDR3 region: CASGLRETQYF. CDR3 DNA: TGTGCTAGTGGTTTGAGGGAGACCCAGTACTTC.

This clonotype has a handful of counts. The CDR3 here is CASSPDRARELFF. The CDR3 DNA reads as TGTGCCAGCAGCCCGGACAGGGCAAGGGAGCTGTTTTTT. This sequence joins TRBV9 and TRBJ2-2; 8 bases map to TRBD1. The CDR3 loop spans 13 amino acids. V lost 4 bases, J lost 9 bases, and 5 bases stayed unmatched. The germline CDR1 and CDR2 sequences are SGDLS and YYNGEE.

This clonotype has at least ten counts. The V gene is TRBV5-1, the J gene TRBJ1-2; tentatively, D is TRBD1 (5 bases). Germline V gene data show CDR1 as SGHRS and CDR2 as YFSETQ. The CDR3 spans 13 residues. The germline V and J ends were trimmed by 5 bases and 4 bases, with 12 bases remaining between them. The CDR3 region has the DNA TGCGCCAGCAGTAATCAGGGCGGCTATGGCTACACCTTC. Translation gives CASSNQGGYGYTF.

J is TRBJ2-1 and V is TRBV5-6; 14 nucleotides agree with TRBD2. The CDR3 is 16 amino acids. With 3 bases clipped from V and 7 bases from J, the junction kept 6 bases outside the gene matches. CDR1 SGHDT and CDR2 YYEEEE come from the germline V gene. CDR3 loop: CASSWTSGRLVNEQFF. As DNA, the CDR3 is TGTGCCAGCAGCTGGACTAGCGGGAGGTTAGTAAATGAGCAGTTCTTC.

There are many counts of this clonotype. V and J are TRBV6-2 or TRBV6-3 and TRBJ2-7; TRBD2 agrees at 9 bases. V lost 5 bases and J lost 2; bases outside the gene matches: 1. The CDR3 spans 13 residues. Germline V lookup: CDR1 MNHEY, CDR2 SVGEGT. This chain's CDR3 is CASSLAGPYEQYF. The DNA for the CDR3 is TGTGCCAGCAGTCTAGCGGGGCCCTACGAGCAGTACTTC.

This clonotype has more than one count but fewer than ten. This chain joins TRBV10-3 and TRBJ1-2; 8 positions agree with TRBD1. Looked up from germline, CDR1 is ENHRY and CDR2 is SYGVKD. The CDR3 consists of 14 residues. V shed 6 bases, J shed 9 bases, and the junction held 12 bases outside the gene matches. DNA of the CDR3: TGTGCCATCAGGGATGGACAGGGCAGCGAGAGCTACACCTTC. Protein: CAIRDGQGSESYTF.